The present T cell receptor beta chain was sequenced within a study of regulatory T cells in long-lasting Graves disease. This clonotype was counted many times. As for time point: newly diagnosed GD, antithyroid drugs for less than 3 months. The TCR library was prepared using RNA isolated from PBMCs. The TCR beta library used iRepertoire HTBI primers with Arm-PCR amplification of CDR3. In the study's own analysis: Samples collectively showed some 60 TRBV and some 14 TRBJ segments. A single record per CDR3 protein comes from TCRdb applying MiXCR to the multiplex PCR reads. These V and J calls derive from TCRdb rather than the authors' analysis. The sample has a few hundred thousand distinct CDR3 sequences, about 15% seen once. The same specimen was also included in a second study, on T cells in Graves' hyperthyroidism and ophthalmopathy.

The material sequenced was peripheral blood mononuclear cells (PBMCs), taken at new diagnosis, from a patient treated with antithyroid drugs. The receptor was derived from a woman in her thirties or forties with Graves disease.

The CDR3 nucleotides read TGTGCCAGCAGTCCGTCCGGTCAGCCCCAGCATTTT. Residues: CASSPSGQPQHF. V gene TRBV12-3 or TRBV12-4 combines with J gene TRBJ1-5; D uncertain. There are 12 residues in the CDR3. The V gene lost 5 bases and the J gene lost 6 bases, with 8 bases spanning the gap.